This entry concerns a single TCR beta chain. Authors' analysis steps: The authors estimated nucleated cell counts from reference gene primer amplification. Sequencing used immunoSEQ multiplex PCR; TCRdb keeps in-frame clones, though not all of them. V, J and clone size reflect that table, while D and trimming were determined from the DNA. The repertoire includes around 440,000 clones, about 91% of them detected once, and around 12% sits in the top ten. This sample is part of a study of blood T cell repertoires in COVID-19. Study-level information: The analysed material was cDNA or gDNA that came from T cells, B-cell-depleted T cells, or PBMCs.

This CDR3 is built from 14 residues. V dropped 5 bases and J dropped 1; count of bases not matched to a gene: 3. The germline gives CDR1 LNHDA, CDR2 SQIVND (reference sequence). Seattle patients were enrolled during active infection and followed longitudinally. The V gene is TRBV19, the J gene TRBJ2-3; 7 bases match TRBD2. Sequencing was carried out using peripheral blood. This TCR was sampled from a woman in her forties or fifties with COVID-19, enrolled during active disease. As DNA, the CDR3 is TGTGCCAGTAGTGATAGCGGGCGCACAGATACGCAGTATTTT. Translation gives CASSDSGRTDTQYF.